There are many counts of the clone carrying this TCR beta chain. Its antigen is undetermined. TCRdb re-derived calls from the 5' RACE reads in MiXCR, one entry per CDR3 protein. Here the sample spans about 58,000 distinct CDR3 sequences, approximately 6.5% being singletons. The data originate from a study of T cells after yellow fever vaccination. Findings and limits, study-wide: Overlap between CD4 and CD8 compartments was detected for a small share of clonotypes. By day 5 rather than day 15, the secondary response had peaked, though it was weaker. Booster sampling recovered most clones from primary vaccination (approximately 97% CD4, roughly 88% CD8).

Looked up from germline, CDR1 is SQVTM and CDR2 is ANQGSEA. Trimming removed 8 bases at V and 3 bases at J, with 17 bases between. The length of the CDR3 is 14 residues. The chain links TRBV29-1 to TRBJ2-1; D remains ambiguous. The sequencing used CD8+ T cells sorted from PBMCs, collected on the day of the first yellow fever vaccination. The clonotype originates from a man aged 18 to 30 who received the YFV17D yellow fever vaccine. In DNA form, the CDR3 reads TGCAGCCAGGCAATAGGCGGAGACTACAATGAGCAGTTCTTC. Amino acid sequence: CSQAIGGDYNEQFF.